This TCR beta chain is from a study of T cells in tuberculosis. This clone was detected only once. V was clipped by 7 bases and J by 0 bases, with 15 bases between them. In germline, CDR1 is WSHSY, CDR2 SAAADI. The CDR3 is made up of 16 amino acids. Here immunoSEQ multiplex PCR was the method, and the copy in TCRdb shows in-frame clones only, minus some. The sample has 44,000 or so clones, 90% to 95% seen once. The genes are TRBV10-2 and TRBJ1-4; no definite D call. The receptor comes from a donor aged 10-30 years with latent tuberculosis or without tuberculosis infection. Specimen: PBMCs. CDR3 protein: CASTGGRLSTNEKLFF. In DNA, the CDR3 is TGCGCCAGCACGGGCGGGAGACTATCAACTAATGAAAAACTGTTTTTT.